This T cell receptor beta chain was obtained from a study of blood T cell repertoires in COVID-19. Whole-study context: Acute-phase and convalescent COVID-19 samples originated in the United States, Italy and Spain.

Each participant's cohort was designated according to participant-reported clinical history. The table came from immunoSEQ multiplex PCR; TCRdb's copy has only in-frame clones and leaves some out. Here the sample spans approximately 220,000 clones, just over 85% being singletons. Per germline, CDR1 SGHTA and CDR2 FQGTGA. The germline V and J ends were trimmed by 0 bases and 1 base, with 17 bases remaining between them. This CDR3 has 18 amino acids. The chain couples TRBV7-3 to TRBJ2-3; D is ambiguous. Specimen: PBMCs or T cells enriched from blood (not recorded which). The source is a woman between 40 and 55 years old with acute COVID-19. The CDR3 here is CASSLTFAPGFRTDTQYF. In DNA form, the CDR3 reads TGTGCCAGCAGCTTAACGTTCGCCCCCGGGTTCCGCACAGATACGCAGTATTTT. Full variable domain (rest looked up from reference TRBV7-3 and TRBJ2-3): GAGVSQTPSNKVTEKGKYVELRCDPISGHTALYWYRQSLGQGPEFLIYFQGTGAADDSGLPNDRFFAVRPEGSVSTLKIQRTERGDSAVYLCASSLTFAPGFRTDTQYFGPGTRLTVL.